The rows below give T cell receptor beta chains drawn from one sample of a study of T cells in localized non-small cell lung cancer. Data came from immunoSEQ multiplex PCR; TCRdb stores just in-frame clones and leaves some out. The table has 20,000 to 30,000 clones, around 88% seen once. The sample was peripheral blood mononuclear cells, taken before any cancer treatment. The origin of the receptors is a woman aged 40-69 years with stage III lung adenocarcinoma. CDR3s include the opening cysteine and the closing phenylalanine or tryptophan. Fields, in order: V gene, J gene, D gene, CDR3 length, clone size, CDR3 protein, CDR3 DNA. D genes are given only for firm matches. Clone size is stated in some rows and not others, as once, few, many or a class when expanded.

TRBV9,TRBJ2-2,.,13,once,CASSAGSLGELFF,TGTGCCAGCAGCGCCGGGTCCCTCGGGGAGCTGTTTTTT
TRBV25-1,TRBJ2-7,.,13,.,CASRRRSGYEQYF,TGTGCCAGCAGAAGAAGGTCAGGGTACGAGCAGTACTTC
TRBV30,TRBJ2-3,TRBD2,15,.,CAWSWERGGTDTQYF,TGTGCCTGGAGTTGGGAGCGGGGGGGCACAGATACGCAGTATTTT
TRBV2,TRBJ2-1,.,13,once,CANWGSSYNEQFF,TGTGCCAACTGGGGGTCTTCCTACAATGAGCAGTTCTTC
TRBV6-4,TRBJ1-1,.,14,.,CASSEVAGRTEAFF,TGTGCCAGCAGTGAAGTGGCAGGGAGAACTGAAGCTTTCTTT
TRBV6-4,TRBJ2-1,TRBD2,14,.,CARERGGPHNEQFF,TGTGCCAGAGAGCGGGGGGGCCCCCACAATGAGCAGTTCTTC
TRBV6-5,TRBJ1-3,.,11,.,CASSGRNTIYF,TGTGCCAGCAGTGGAAGAAACACCATATATTTT
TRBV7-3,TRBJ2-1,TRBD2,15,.,CASSYTSGSLNEQFF,TGTGCCAGCAGCTACACTAGCGGCAGCCTCAATGAGCAGTTCTTC
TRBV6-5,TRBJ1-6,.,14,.,CASSYSFLNSPLHF,TGTGCCAGCAGTTACTCTTTTCTTAATTCACCCCTCCACTTT
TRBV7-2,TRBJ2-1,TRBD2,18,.,CASSLAGGTGGRYNEQFF,TGTGCCAGCAGCTTAGCGGGGGGAACGGGCGGGAGGTACAATGAGCAGTTCTTC
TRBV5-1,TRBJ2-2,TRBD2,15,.,CASSRGDSGTGELFF,TGCGCCAGCAGTCGGGGGGATTCGGGCACCGGGGAGCTGTTTTTT
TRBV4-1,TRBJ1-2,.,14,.,CASSQEGILRGYTF,TGCGCCAGCAGCCAAGAGGGGATACTTAGGGGCTACACCTTC
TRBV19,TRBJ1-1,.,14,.,CASMFREQNTEAFF,TGTGCCAGTATGTTCAGGGAGCAAAACACTGAAGCTTTCTTT
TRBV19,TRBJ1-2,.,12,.,CATSDQNYGYTF,TGTGCCACCTCTGATCAGAACTATGGCTACACCTTC
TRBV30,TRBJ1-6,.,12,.,CAWSVQNSPLHF,TGTGCCTGGAGTGTACAGAATTCACCCCTCCACTTT
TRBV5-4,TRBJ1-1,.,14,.,CASSLGGQVGKAFF,TGTGCCAGCAGCTTGGGGGGCCAGGTGGGTAAAGCTTTCTTT
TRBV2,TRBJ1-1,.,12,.,CASKQGPTEAFF,TGTGCCAGCAAACAGGGTCCCACTGAAGCTTTCTTT
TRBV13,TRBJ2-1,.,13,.,CASSLRRHNEQFF,TGTGCCAGCAGCTTAAGGCGCCACAATGAGCAGTTCTTC
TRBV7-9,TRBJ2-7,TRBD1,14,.,CASSPGTANYEQYF,TGTGCCAGCAGCCCCGGGACAGCCAACTACGAGCAGTACTTC
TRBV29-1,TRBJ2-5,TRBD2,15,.,CSVGGLAGGGETQYF,TGCAGCGTTGGGGGACTAGCGGGAGGGGGAGAGACCCAGTACTTC
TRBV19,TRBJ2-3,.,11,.,CASRGAYSQYF,TGTGCCAGTAGGGGTGCCTATTCGCAGTATTTT
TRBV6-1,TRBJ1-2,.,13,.,CASSVTGTYGYTF,TGTGCCAGCAGTGTTACAGGGACCTATGGCTACACCTTC
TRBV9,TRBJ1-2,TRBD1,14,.,CASSATGVDYGYTF,TGTGCCAGCAGCGCAACAGGGGTGGACTATGGCTACACCTTC
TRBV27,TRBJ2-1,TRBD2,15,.,CASSLSSGGAAEQFF,TGTGCCAGCAGTTTAAGTAGCGGGGGGGCCGCTGAGCAGTTCTTC
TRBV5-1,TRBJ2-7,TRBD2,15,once,CASSHGTSGAYEQYF,TGCGCCAGCAGCCACGGGACTAGCGGGGCCTACGAGCAGTACTTC
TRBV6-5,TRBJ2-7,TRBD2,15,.,CASSSATSVAYEQYF,TGTGCCAGCAGTTCTGCGACTAGCGTTGCCTACGAGCAGTACTTC
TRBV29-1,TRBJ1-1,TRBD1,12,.,CSVRQGYTEAFF,TGCAGCGTTCGACAGGGATACACTGAAGCTTTCTTT
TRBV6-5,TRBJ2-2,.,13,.,CASRTLNTGELFF,TGTGCCAGCAGAACATTGAACACCGGGGAGCTGTTTTTT
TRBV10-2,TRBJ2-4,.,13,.,CASREDRKNIQYF,TGCGCCAGCAGGGAAGACAGGAAAAACATTCAGTACTTC
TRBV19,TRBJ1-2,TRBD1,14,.,CASRPGQGVGGYTF,TGTGCCAGTAGGCCGGGACAGGGGGTCGGAGGCTACACCTTC
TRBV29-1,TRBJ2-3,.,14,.,CSVISRPPADTQYF,TGCAGCGTCATAAGCCGGCCGCCGGCAGATACGCAGTATTTT
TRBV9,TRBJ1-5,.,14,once,CASSAAQRDQPQHF,TGTGCCAGCAGCGCGGCACAGAGGGATCAGCCCCAGCATTTT
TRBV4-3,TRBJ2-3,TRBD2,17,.,CASSQGSGGPPRDTQYF,TGCGCCAGCAGCCAAGGTAGCGGGGGGCCACCTAGAGATACGCAGTATTTT
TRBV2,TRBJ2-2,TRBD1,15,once,CASRGTGPNTGELFF,TGTGCCAGCAGGGGGACAGGCCCGAACACCGGGGAGCTGTTTTTT
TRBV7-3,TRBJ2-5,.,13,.,CASSLNSVETQYF,TGTGCCAGCAGCTTAAACTCGGTGGAGACCCAGTACTTC
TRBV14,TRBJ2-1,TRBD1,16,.,CASSQDWETGRSEQFF,TGTGCCAGCAGCCAAGATTGGGAGACAGGGCGTTCTGAGCAGTTCTTC
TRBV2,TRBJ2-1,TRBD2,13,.,CASGGLAGEEQFF,TGTGCCAGCGGGGGTCTAGCGGGAGAAGAGCAGTTCTTC
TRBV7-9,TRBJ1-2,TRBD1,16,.,CASSSAGQGARDGYTF,TGTGCCAGCAGCTCAGCGGGACAGGGGGCGAGAGATGGCTACACCTTC
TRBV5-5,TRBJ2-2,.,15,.,CASSLAFSWAGELFF,TGTGCCAGCAGCTTGGCCTTCAGCTGGGCCGGGGAGCTGTTTTTT
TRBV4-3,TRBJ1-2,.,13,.,CASSQVSNYGYTF,TGCGCCAGCAGCCAAGTAAGCAACTATGGCTACACCTTC
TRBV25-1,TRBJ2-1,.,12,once,CASSVSPMSEFF,TGTGCCAGCAGTGTGTCCCCTATGTCGGAGTTCTTC
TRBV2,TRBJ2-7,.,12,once,CASSGQTYEQYF,TGTGCCAGCAGTGGACAGACCTACGAGCAGTACTTC
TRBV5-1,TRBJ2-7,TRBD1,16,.,CASTTTTGQAPHEQYF,TGCGCCAGCACAACTACCACAGGACAGGCCCCTCACGAGCAGTACTTC
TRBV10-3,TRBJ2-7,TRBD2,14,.,CAISRLAEAYEQYF,TGTGCCATCAGCAGACTAGCGGAGGCCTACGAGCAGTACTTC
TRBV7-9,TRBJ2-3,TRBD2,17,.,CASSLGRRTGGADTQYF,TGTGCCAGCAGCTTAGGGCGGAGGACGGGAGGGGCAGATACGCAGTATTTT
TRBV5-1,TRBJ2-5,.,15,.,CASSLDNYRQETQYF,TGCGCCAGCAGCTTGGACAACTACCGACAAGAGACCCAGTACTTC
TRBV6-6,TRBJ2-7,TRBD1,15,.,CASSYSDRGTGEQYF,TGTGCCAGCAGTTACTCGGACAGGGGGACGGGCGAGCAGTACTTC
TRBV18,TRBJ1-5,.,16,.,CASSPTGRGIYQPQHF,TGTGCCAGCTCACCTACCGGGAGGGGGATCTATCAGCCCCAGCATTTT
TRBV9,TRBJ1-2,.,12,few,CASSPGVWGYTF,TGTGCCAGCAGCCCAGGGGTGTGGGGCTACACCTTC
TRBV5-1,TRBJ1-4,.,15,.,CASSPAGRENEKLFF,TGCGCCAGCAGCCCAGCGGGTAGAGAAAATGAAAAACTGTTTTTT
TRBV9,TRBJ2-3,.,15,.,CASSVDLGRTDTQYF,TGTGCCAGCAGCGTAGACCTCGGCCGCACAGATACGCAGTATTTT
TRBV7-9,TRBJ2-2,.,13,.,CASSFLQGGELFF,TGTGCCAGCAGCTTTTTGCAGGGCGGGGAGCTGTTTTTT